This T cell receptor (beta chain) was retrieved from a study of PD-1 blockade in classical Hodgkin lymphoma. Findings and limits, study-wide: Patients were excluded if nivolumab began under 1 year after ASCT (the autologous transplant). With respect to the repertoire differences, their causes, possibly disease activity or prior therapy, remain undefined. Newly diagnosed patients were reported to start with lower TCR diversity than healthy donors.

From germline, CDR1 is MDHEN and CDR2 SYDVKM. Trimming removed 5 bases from V and 0 bases from J, with 31 bases in between. The CDR3 has 22 residues. Indicated time point: cycle 4 day 1 (C4D1), after 5 to 7 weeks of nivolumab. There was relapse after autologous stem cell transplantation in every patient, and there was variation in brentuximab vedotin exposure. Using magnetic negative selection, the CD4+ T cells were separated out of thawed PBMCs. As for this clone: What it binds is not known.

Repertoires were generated with immunoSEQ multiplex PCR, while TCRdb's copy carries only in-frame clones and drops some. In the table there are around 12,000 clones, approximately 91% of which are singletons. The TCR was taken from a human donor with classical Hodgkin lymphoma. This sequence joins TRBV28 and TRBJ2-2, with D tentatively TRBD1 (7 bases). Specimen: CD4+ T cells from blood, collected before the fourth cycle of nivolumab. As DNA, the CDR3 is TGTGCCAGCAGTCAAAACCTTCAGGGGGGCGGCGAAAACCGACCGAACACCGGGGAGCTGTTTTTT. This encodes CASSQNLQGGGENRPNTGELFF.